A single T cell receptor beta chain is shown here with its context. The antigen it binds to is not known. No base-level quality is on record; no much larger clone is a single base apart. V loses 4 bases of germline sequence and J loses 2 bases, and the interval between the two ends is 9 bases. From cysteine to phenylalanine, the CDR3 is 14 amino acids long. Kept here is only the CDR3 DNA, which spans 42 bases and is read in frame from base 1. Reading the germline V gene gives CDR1 MNHEY and CDR2 SVGEGT. The CDR3 regions of human TCRbeta chains were analyzed by immunosequencing. The authors' analysis ran thus. TCRs in the repertoires were matched against a reference library of SARS-CoV-2-specific TCRs that had been generated with the MIRA antigen-specificity platform. Breadth was defined as the fraction of unique TCRs that were SARS-CoV-2-associated, and depth was defined as the fraction of total T cells that were SARS-CoV-2-associated. Using the MIRA data, each spike-specific TCR was assigned both to the spike region to which the TCR was reactive and to a CD4 or CD8 class. Log10-transformed breadth and depth values were compared by one-way ANOVA with Sidak's multiple comparisons tests. As stored in TCRdb, this immuneACCESS dataset retains in-frame rearrangements with V and J assigned. A fraction of the clones does not appear; measured against another copy, unresolved V genes explain less than half of the discrepancy, and the remainder lacks a known reason. V, J and clone size are those of that table, while D and trimming were read from the DNA. The sample contains approximately 77,000 clones, 92% of them found a single time. 4.7% of the sample lies in the top ten.

This sample stems from a study of T cell responses to AZD1222 COVID-19 vaccine (dated by TCRdb to the early 2020s). For the wider study: A total of 230 to 250 trial participants underwent TCR sequencing, of whom nearly 210 received two doses of AZD1222 and 26 received two doses of the MenACWY control vaccine. Trial participants were enrolled by age into 18-55, 56-69 and 70-plus year subgroups, with about 150, 28 and 57 TCR-sequenced participants respectively. The study at large found these results: CD4 TCRs associated with the vaccine covered the entire spike protein, and the dominant responses were in regions 160-218 and 743-854. Reportedly, close to half of the unique spike-specific TCRs recognized epitopes lying outside the regions that are mutated in the B.1.351 and B.1.1.7 variants. Participants were mostly white British, with more females than males. The authors suggested clonal diversity may have been underestimated. Because no samples from the day 14 peak response were available, repertoires could be characterized only after the peak T cell response. After two AZD1222 doses, spike-specific TCR breadth and depth were significantly higher than at day 0 and than in MenACWY recipients. Only five or six AZD1222 recipients were SARS-CoV-2 seropositive at baseline, limiting conclusions about previously exposed vaccinees. The 56-69-year group was small, and its depth increase did not reach significance, likely because of low power.

Reading the label with the study, this specimen's time point is: about 28 days (+/-7) after the second vaccine dose. Because spike-specific TCR depth and breadth did not differ between the two schedules, AZD1222 recipients who got a second dose at roughly 4 weeks were pooled with those who got a second dose at roughly 12 weeks. The vaccinee samples were drawn from two UK trials, COV001 and COV002, one of which was a single-blind randomized controlled phase 2/3 trial testing AZD1222 (ChAdOx1 nCoV-19) in healthy adults. For TCRbeta chain sequencing, PBMC samples were collected from trial participants at day 0 and at day 28 after the second dose.

The sequencing used peripheral blood, collected 28 days after the second AZD1222 dose. This chain is built from TRBV6-2 or TRBV6-3 and TRBJ2-1; confidence is insufficient to name the D gene. The origin of this receptor is an adult who received the AZD1222 COVID-19 vaccine. The CDR3 loop reads CASSLPSAYNEQFF. The nucleotides read TGTGCCAGCAGTTTGCCCAGCGCCTACAATGAGCAGTTCTTC.